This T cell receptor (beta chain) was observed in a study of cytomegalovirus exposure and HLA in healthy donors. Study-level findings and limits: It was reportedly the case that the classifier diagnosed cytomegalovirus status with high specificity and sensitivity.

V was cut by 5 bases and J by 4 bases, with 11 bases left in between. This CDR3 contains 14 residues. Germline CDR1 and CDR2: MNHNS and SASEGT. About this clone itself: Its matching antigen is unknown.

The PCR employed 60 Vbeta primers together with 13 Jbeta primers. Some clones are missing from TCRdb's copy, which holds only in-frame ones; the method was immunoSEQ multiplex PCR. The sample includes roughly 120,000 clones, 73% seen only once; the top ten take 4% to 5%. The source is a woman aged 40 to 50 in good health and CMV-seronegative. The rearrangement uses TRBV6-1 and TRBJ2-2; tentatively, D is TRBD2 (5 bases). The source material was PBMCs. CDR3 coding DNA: TGTGCCAGCAGTAGGACTCTGGGCACCGGGGAGCTGTTTTTT. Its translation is CASSRTLGTGELFF.